This T cell receptor beta chain was found in a study of cytomegalovirus exposure and HLA in healthy donors. Study-level information: Genotyping showed less than 85% of roughly 400 donors falling in the Caucasian-associated ancestry cluster. Whole-study findings and limits: Most CMV-associated TCR beta chains appeared HLA-restricted in a later analysis.

The PCR was carried out with 60 Vbeta primers and 13 Jbeta primers. Libraries were prepared by immunoSEQ multiplex PCR; TCRdb keeps only in-frame clonotypes and omits some of them. The data contain 81,000 or so clones, over 60% of them singletons. The junction had 3 bases not matched to a gene; V was cut back by 1 base and J by 2 bases. This CDR3 is built from 14 residues. Germline assignment: CDR1 SQVTM and CDR2 ANQGSEA. To note about this clone: What it binds is unknown.

Sequencing was carried out using PBMCs. The sequence was collected from a man in his 60s in good health and CMV-seronegative. The rearrangement uses TRBV29-1 and TRBJ2-3, with 7 bases aligning to TRBD1. The CDR3 coding sequence is TGCAGCGTTGAAGGACAGGGTGCCACAGATACGCAGTATTTT. Amino acids: CSVEGQGATDTQYF.